This is a list of T cell receptor beta chains from one sample in a study of cytotoxic CD8 clonotypes in ibrutinib-treated CLL. The data were produced by immunoSEQ multiplex PCR, yet TCRdb's version contains in-frame clones alone and is incomplete. The table records approximately 340,000 clones, 67% of them present only once. Sequencing was performed on PBMCs, taken after 36 months of ibrutinib treatment. These TCRs come from a human donor with chronic lymphocytic leukemia. The CDR3 runs from the conserved cysteine through the conserved F or W.

v_call: TRBV7-3
j_call: TRBJ2-3
cdr3_aa: CASSPRLGRPGDTQYF

v_call: TRBV19
j_call: TRBJ2-5
cdr3_aa: CASKPGDQETQYF

v_call: TRBV10-2
j_call: TRBJ2-3
cdr3_aa: CASSDIAGDLTDTQYF

v_call: TRBV11-3
j_call: TRBJ2-7
cdr3_aa: CASSLSYGGRDYEQYF

v_call: TRBV28
j_call: TRBJ2-1
cdr3_aa: CASSPGGAGYNEQFF

v_call: TRBV10-3
j_call: TRBJ1-2
cdr3_aa: CAISDPGRGYGYTF

v_call: TRBV2
j_call: TRBJ1-2
cdr3_aa: CASLSPAGSYGYTF

v_call: TRBV9
j_call: TRBJ2-1
cdr3_aa: CASSVGQGLVSEQFF

v_call: TRBV11-2
j_call: TRBJ1-6
cdr3_aa: CASSIRRYSPLHF

v_call: TRBV6-6
j_call: TRBJ1-2
cdr3_aa: CASSQSGQGDGYTF

v_call: TRBV7-3
j_call: TRBJ2-1
cdr3_aa: CASSVTPLAGVHEQFF

v_call: TRBV29-1
j_call: TRBJ1-1
cdr3_aa: CSVDAGWTEAFF

v_call: TRBV5-6
j_call: TRBJ1-2
cdr3_aa: CASSPGQSYYGYTF

v_call: TRBV2
j_call: TRBJ2-7
cdr3_aa: CASMKGFYEQYF

v_call: TRBV11-1
j_call: TRBJ2-5
cdr3_aa: CASSLAPGVRTQYF

v_call: TRBV4-1
j_call: TRBJ1-4
cdr3_aa: CASSHDLGDPNEKLFF

v_call: TRBV10-3
j_call: TRBJ2-3
cdr3_aa: CAISESSSGSLTDTQYF

v_call: TRBV9
j_call: TRBJ1-1
cdr3_aa: CASSATGLNTEAFF

v_call: TRBV2
j_call: TRBJ2-7
cdr3_aa: CASRGSGSFNEQYF

v_call: TRBV18
j_call: TRBJ1-4
cdr3_aa: CASSRGRDLSTNEKLFF

v_call: TRBV9
j_call: TRBJ2-2
cdr3_aa: CASSSPPGELFF

v_call: TRBV9
j_call: TRBJ2-7
cdr3_aa: CASSASGSQTYEQYF

v_call: TRBV20-1
j_call: TRBJ2-7
cdr3_aa: CSARGGEQYF

v_call: TRBV7-2
j_call: TRBJ2-3
cdr3_aa: CASSWTGTDTQYF

v_call: TRBV19
j_call: TRBJ2-4
cdr3_aa: CASSPKGAPPKNIQYF

v_call: TRBV4-3
j_call: TRBJ1-2
cdr3_aa: CASSQSPGAPSYGYTF

v_call: TRBV5-1
j_call: TRBJ2-1
cdr3_aa: CASSSVTDNEQFF

v_call: TRBV15
j_call: TRBJ1-6
cdr3_aa: CATRTGGSSPLHF

v_call: TRBV6-5
j_call: TRBJ2-1
cdr3_aa: CASSYRGSNSREQFF

v_call: TRBV7-2
j_call: TRBJ2-3
cdr3_aa: CASSPYSDTQYF

v_call: TRBV19
j_call: TRBJ2-3
cdr3_aa: CASSPRIGTTDTQYF

v_call: TRBV9
j_call: TRBJ1-1
cdr3_aa: CASSHPLQGKNTEAFF

v_call: TRBV5-4
j_call: TRBJ2-7
cdr3_aa: CASSSTGRGLDAYEQYF

v_call: TRBV28
j_call: TRBJ1-5
cdr3_aa: CASSPGTGYQPQHF

v_call: TRBV11-2
j_call: TRBJ2-1
cdr3_aa: CASSLGGLRPGNEQFF